The 19 T cell receptor beta chains listed next were all sequenced from one sample in a study of shared clonotypes between healthy human individuals. Profiling relied on immunoSEQ multiplex PCR, and the TCRdb table lists in-frame clones only, not all of them. The sample yields 2 million to 2.5 million clones, 80% to 95% seen once. Sequencing was performed on naive CD4+ T cells from PBMCs. Subset here: CD45RA+ positively selected. Every receptor here comes from a man between 18 and 29 years old in good health. Some clones in this sample may be carry-over from other donors' samples.

As concerns this clone: At the DNA level, this CDR3 is encoded by other sequences in the same sample as well. The chain couples TRBV28 to TRBJ2-1; the match to TRBD2 covers 10 bases. J lost 1 base, V lost 5 bases, and 2 bases had no gene match. The CDR3 spans 15 residues. Germline V gene sequence: CDR1 MDHEN, CDR2 SYDVKM. CDR3 residues: CASSQAGGSYNEQFF. The DNA of the CDR3 is TGTGCCAGCAGTCAAGCGGGAGGGTCCTACAATGAGCAGTTCTTC.

This clone was detected once. The rearrangement joins TRBV11-3 to TRBJ2-7, with 9 bases identical to TRBD2. V trimming: 5 bases; J trimming: 3 bases; junction bases outside the gene matches: 8. The CDR3 extends over 15 amino acids. CDR1 is SGHNT, CDR2 YENEEA, per germline. CDR3 loop: CASSVRGTSSYEQYF. CDR3 nucleotides: TGTGCCAGCAGCGTCCGCGGGACTAGCAGCTACGAGCAGTACTTC.

This rearrangement joins TRBV7-2 to TRBJ1-3; 10 bases are shared with TRBD1. CDR1 and CDR2 (germline): SGHTA, FQGNSA. This CDR3 is 16 amino acids long. The V and J ends lost 2 bases and 7 bases, in that order; junction bases with no gene match: 8. Here the CDR3 reads CASSLRGTGVYNTIYF. The CDR3 region has the DNA TGTGCCAGCAGCTTAAGGGGGACAGGGGTGTACAACACCATATATTTT.

The CDR3 nucleotides read TGCGCCAGCAGCTTGGAGGGTAGCGTTGTGACCTACGAGCAGTACTTC. It translates to CASSLEGSVVTYEQYF. This sequence joins TRBV5-1 and TRBJ2-7, with D possibly being TRBD2 (5 bases). The V gene's germline CDR1 is SGHRS and CDR2 YFSETQ. Trimming took off 0 bases at V and 2 bases at J, with 15 bases between the two ends. There are 16 residues in the CDR3.

This clone was observed a few times. The V and J genes are TRBV19 and TRBJ2-1; D is perhaps TRBD2 (7 bases). Looked up from germline, CDR1 is LNHDA and CDR2 is SQIVND (reference sequence). CDR3 length equals 14 residues. Between the trimmed V and J ends, which lost 3 bases and 5 bases, there was a span of 11 bases. The CDR3 DNA reads as TGTGCCAGTAGTATGCAGCGGGACAACAATGAGCAGTTCTTC. Protein: CASSMQRDNNEQFF.

The chain has TRBV9 and TRBJ1-5; no clear D. V was shortened by 4 bases and J by 0 bases, with 5 bases between the two germline ends. The length of the CDR3 is 13 residues. Germline loops: CDR1 SGDLS, CDR2 YYNGEE. The CDR3 region is CASSRSSNQPQHF. CDR3 nucleotides: TGTGCCAGCAGCAGGAGTAGCAATCAGCCCCAGCATTTT.

Only a few counts were recorded for this clone. V gene TRBV10-3 combines with J gene TRBJ1-3; the match to TRBD1 covers 8 bases. CDR3 length: 13 residues. Unmatched junction bases numbered 3, after V lost 7 bases and J lost 4 bases. The germline CDR1 and CDR2 sequences are ENHRY and SYGVKD. CDR3: CAINGDRGNTIYF. The CDR3 nucleotides are TGTGCCATCAATGGGGACAGGGGAAACACCATATATTTT.

The rearrangement links TRBV5-1 to TRBJ2-3, with TRBD1 as a possible D gene (5 bases). The germline CDR1 and CDR2 sequences are SGHRS and YFSETQ. Trimming removed 2 bases at V and 0 bases at J, with 10 bases between. The CDR3 runs to 15 residues. The CDR3 is CASSFATASTDTQYF. The DNA for the CDR3 is TGCGCCAGCAGCTTCGCGACAGCTAGCACAGATACGCAGTATTTT.

The rearrangement links TRBV5-4 to TRBJ2-7, with TRBD2 identical over 12 bases. V was clipped by 4 bases and J by 3 bases; unmatched bases: 5. Germline V CDR1 and CDR2: SGHNT, YYREEE (reference sequence). The CDR3 loop spans 15 amino acids. CDR3 DNA: TGTGCCAGCAGCCGGACTAGCGGGACATTCTACGAGCAGTACTTC. Translated, it gives CASSRTSGTFYEQYF.

V is TRBV5-1 and J is TRBJ1-4; no firm D call. Germline V gene sequence: CDR1 SGHRS, CDR2 YFSETQ. The V gene lost 4 bases and the J gene lost 6 bases, with 13 bases spanning the gap. The CDR3 runs 14 residues. DNA for the CDR3: TGCGCCAGCAGCCCCGACGGTCCCTATGAAAAACTGTTTTTT. Its protein is CASSPDGPYEKLFF. The full variable domain, its missing parts supplied by reference TRBV5-1 and TRBJ1-4, is KAGVTQTPRYLIKTRGQQVTLSCSPISGHRSVSWYQQTPGQGLQFLFEYFSETQRNKGNFPGRFSGRQFSNSRSEMNVSTLELGDSALYLCASSPDGPYEKLFFGSGTQLSVL.

V usage is TRBV7-2 and J usage is TRBJ2-1; possibly TRBD1 for D (5 bases). From germline, CDR1 is SGHTA and CDR2 FQGNSA. The CDR3 contains 15 residues. V shed 5 bases and J shed 1 base, with 12 bases lying between them. CDR3 in amino acids: CASSPSRESYNEQFF. In DNA, the CDR3 is TGTGCCAGCAGCCCGTCCAGGGAATCCTACAATGAGCAGTTCTTC.

The CDR3 DNA is TGTGCCAGCAGCGCAATCGTAAACACCGGGGAGCTGTTTTTT. It translates to CASSAIVNTGELFF. This rearrangement joins TRBV7-3 to TRBJ2-2; no firm D call. V gave up 5 bases and J gave up 2 bases, with 9 bases separating them. This CDR3 has 14 residues. CDR1 SGHTA and CDR2 FQGTGA come from the germline V gene.

V gene TRBV4-1 combines with J gene TRBJ1-5; D might be TRBD1 (5 bases). Germline CDR1 MGHRA, CDR2 YSYEKL. V was trimmed by 1 base and J by 1 base, leaving 14 bases between them. The CDR3 length is 17 residues. The CDR3 DNA reads TGCGCCAGCAGCCAAGTCGCGCGCAGGGACAGCAATCAGCCCCAGCATTTT. This gives the protein CASSQVARRDSNQPQHF.

This chain's CDR3 is CASSFQAGSETQYF. CDR3 sequence (DNA): TGTGCCAGCAGTTTCCAGGCTGGGTCGGAGACCCAGTACTTC. The rearrangement uses TRBV27 and TRBJ2-5; D remains unclear. Trimming left V 3 bases short and J 5 bases short, with 13 bases between. The CDR3 has 14 residues. The germline CDR1 and CDR2 sequences are MNHEY and SMNVEV (reference sequence).

This chain uses TRBV27 with TRBJ2-5; D is possibly TRBD1 (5 bases). CDR3 size: 14 residues. The germline V and J ends were trimmed by 2 bases and 2 bases, with 9 bases remaining between them. Germline V gives CDR1 MNHEY, CDR2 SMNVEV (reference sequence). CDR3 coding DNA: TGTGCCAGCAGTTTAAGACAGCGTCAAGAGACCCAGTACTTC. Residues: CASSLRQRQETQYF.

CDR3 sequence: CASSSPRRDTGELFF. In DNA form, the CDR3 reads TGTGCCAGCAGTTCCCCTCGTCGGGACACCGGGGAGCTGTTTTTT. The V and J genes are TRBV28 and TRBJ2-2; the D is unclear. This CDR3 has 15 amino acids. The V gene's germline CDR1 is MDHEN and CDR2 SYDVKM. Trimming removed 4 bases from V and 3 bases from J, with 12 bases in between.

The V gene is TRBV19, the J gene TRBJ2-3; 8 nucleotides line up with TRBD2. The CDR3 extends over 17 amino acids. With V trimmed by 0 bases and J by 0 bases, 5 bases remained unmatched. Germline CDR1 is LNHDA and CDR2 is SQIVND (reference sequence). CDR3 bases: TGTGCCAGTAGTATAGATCTGCTAGCGGGTAGCACAGATACGCAGTATTTT. Its translation: CASSIDLLAGSTDTQYF.

V is TRBV7-3 and J is TRBJ2-1, with 11 bases fitting TRBD2. Per germline, CDR1 SGHTA and CDR2 FQGTGA. Trimming at V came to 5 bases and at J to 2 bases, leaving 11 bases not matched to a gene. The CDR3 length is 18 residues. CDR3 amino acids: CASSLTKTLAGAYNEQFF. The CDR3 nucleotides read TGTGCCAGCAGCCTCACGAAGACACTAGCGGGAGCCTACAATGAGCAGTTCTTC. Full variable domain (remainder filled in from reference TRBV7-3 and TRBJ2-1): GAGVSQTPSNKVTEKGKYVELRCDPISGHTALYWYRQSLGQGPEFLIYFQGTGAADDSGLPNDRFFAVRPEGSVSTLKIQRTERGDSAVYLCASSLTKTLAGAYNEQFFGPGTRLTVL.

The CDR3 reads CASSLVMVGELFF. As DNA, the CDR3 is TGTGCCAGCAGCTTAGTTATGGTCGGGGAGCTGTTTTTT. The V gene is TRBV7-9, the J gene TRBJ2-2; D gene uncertain. Trimming left V 1 base short and J 7 bases short, with 7 bases between. The V gene's germline CDR1 is SEHNR and CDR2 FQNEAQ (reference sequence). The CDR3 covers 13 residues.